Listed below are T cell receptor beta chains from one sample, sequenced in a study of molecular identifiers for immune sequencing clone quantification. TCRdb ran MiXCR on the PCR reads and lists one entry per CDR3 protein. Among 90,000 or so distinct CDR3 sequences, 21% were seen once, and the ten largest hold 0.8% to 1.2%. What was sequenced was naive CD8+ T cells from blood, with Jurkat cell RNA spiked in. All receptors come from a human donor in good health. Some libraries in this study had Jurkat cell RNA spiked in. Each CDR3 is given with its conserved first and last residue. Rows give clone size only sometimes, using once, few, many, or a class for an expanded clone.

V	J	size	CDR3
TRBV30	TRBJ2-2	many	CAWTVETGELFF
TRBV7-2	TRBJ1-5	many	CASSLAYQPQHF
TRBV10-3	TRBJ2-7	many	CAISGSYEQYF
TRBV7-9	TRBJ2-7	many	CASSFPRTGLKDEQYF
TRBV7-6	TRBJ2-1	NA	CASSSTSGLAGDEQFF
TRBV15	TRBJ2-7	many	CATSREGPGHTGREQYF
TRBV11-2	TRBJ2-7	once	CASSLLAGGTYEQYF
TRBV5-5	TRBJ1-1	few	CASSLDYQGITMNTEAFF
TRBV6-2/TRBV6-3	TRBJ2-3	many	CASSYGRDTQYF
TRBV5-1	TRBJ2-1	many	CASSWDSYNEQFF
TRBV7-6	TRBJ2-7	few	CASSLAGTGTYEQYF
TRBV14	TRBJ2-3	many	CASSQVGDTTDTQYF
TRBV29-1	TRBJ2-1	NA	CSVDGTSGYNEQFF
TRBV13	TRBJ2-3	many	CASSLFGGRGTDTQYF
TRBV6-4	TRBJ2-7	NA	CASSRQSRYEQYF
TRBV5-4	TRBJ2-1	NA	CASSFPGVGYNGQFF
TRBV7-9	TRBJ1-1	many	CASSSTPREAFF
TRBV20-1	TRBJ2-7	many	CSATSLRGVYEQYF
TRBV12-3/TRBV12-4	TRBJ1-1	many	CASSFWGEGTEAFF
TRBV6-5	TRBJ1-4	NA	CASSYGIPSEKLFF
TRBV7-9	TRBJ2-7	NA	CASSSARVNEQHF
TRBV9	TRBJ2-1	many	CASSPPLAREQFF
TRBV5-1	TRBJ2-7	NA	CASSLTGGNPYEQYF
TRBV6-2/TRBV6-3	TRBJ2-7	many	CASSEGYEQYF
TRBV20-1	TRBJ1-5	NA	CSASEEWREGYLDQPQHF
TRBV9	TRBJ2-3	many	CASSAGLAETDTQYF
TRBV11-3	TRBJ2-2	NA	CASTSPEGPGELFF
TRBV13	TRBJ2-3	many	CASSLGGPDTQYF
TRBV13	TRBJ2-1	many	CASSLVASRSNEQFF
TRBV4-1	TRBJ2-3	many	CASSQELLDTFTDTQYF
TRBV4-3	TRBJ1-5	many	CASSQDWPDSNQPQHF
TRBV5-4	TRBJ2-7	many	CASSLALGTGVYEQYF
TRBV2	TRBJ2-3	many	CASSDWGTSVTDTQYF
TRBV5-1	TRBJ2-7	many	CASSLTGTQPYEQYF
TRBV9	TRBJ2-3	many	CASSPSGGVVDTQYF
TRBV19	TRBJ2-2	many	CASSIGRNTGELFF
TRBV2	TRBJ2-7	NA	CASCDGGAYERYF
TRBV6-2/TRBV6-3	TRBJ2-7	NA	CASSVGGAYEQYF
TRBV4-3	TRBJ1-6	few	CASSQDLPANYNSPLHF
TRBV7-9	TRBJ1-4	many	CASSSPPRTGNEKLFF
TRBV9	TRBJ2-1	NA	CASSVEDNEQSF
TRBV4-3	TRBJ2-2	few	CASSQDRDRHRELFF
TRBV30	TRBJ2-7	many	CACNRQPRDNIIPQYF
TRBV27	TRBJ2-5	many	CASSPNQETQYF
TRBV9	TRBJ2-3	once	CANSVARRGASTDTQYF
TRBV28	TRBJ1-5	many	CASSLRQVGRSNQPQHF
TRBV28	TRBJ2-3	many	CASSRLADSTDTQYF
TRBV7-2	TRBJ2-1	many	CASSLFSGSLYEQFF
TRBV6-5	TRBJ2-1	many	CASSLRGGDPEFF
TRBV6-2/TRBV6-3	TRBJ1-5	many	CASSYGGGTPNQPQHF
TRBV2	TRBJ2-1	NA	CASSEEIAVYNEQFF
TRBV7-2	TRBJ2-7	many	CASSLGVGPSEQYF
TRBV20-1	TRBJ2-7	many	CSARETGHPSYEQYF
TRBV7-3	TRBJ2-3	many	CASSFLLVAPDTQYF
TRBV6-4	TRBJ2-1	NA	CASSDSVVGGGEQFF